At least ten counts were recorded for the clone carrying this T cell receptor (beta chain). No antigen is known for it. This record belongs to a study of T cells in Graves' hyperthyroidism and ophthalmopathy. Broader study findings: Also found in blood were most expanded thyroid clonotypes above 0.001.

The CDR3 covers 14 residues. The V gene lost 7 bases and the J gene lost 4 bases, with 14 bases spanning the gap. Amplification of TCR beta CDR3 regions used RNA as the template. During a first-round RT-PCR of the TCR CDR3, the HTBI primer set was used. TCRdb redid the calling of the multiplex PCR reads with MiXCR, one entry per CDR3 protein. Among 530,000 or so distinct CDR3 sequences listed, around 24% were seen once. Patients showing uncontrolled infection, other autoimmune disease, pregnancy or lactation were ineligible. The TCR was taken from a woman aged 25 to 39 with Graves' ophthalmopathy. Sequencing was done on a sample of blood. The chain joins TRBV12-3 or TRBV12-4 to TRBJ1-5, with D possibly TRBD1 on 6 matching bases. CDR3 protein: CASNGGQWNQPQHF. Here the CDR3 DNA reads TGTGCCAGCAACGGGGGACAATGGAATCAGCCCCAGCATTTT.